This T cell receptor beta chain was retrieved from a study of identical twins. General observations from the study: The more abundant beta clonotypes in cord blood had fewer insertions, and memory repertoires did not show this.

Germline CDR1 is MGHRA and CDR2 is YSYEKL. The CDR3 consists of 15 residues. Between the trimmed V and J ends, which lost 5 bases and 5 bases, there was a span of 13 bases. TCRdb redid the calling of the 5' RACE reads with MiXCR, one entry per CDR3 protein. Of under 400,000 distinct CDR3 sequences in the sample, roughly 10% were seen once. This clonotype came up many times. Its antigen is currently unknown. The material sequenced was naive T cells sorted from blood. This sequence was found in a woman aged 45-65 years in good health. J is TRBJ1-6 and V is TRBV4-1, with a tentative D call TRBD1 (5 bases). The CDR3 nucleotides are TGCGCCAGCAGCAGAGGGACCGCTAATAATTCACCCCTCCACTTT. As protein: CASSRGTANNSPLHF.